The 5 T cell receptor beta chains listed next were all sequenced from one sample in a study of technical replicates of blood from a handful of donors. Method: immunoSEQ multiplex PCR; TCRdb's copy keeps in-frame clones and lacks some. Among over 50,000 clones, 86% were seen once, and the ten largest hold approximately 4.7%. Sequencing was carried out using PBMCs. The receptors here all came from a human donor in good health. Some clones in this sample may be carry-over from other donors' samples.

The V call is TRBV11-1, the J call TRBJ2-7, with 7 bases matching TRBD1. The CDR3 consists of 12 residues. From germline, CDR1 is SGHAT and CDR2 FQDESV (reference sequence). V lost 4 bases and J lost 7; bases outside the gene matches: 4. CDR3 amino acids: CASSSDRAEQYF. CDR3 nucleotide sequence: TGTGCCAGCAGCTCCGACAGGGCGGAGCAGTACTTC.

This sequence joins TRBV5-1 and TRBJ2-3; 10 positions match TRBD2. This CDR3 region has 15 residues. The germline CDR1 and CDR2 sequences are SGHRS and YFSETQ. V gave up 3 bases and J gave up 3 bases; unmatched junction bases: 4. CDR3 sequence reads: CASSWSGGATDTQYF. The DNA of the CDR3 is TGCGCCAGCAGCTGGAGCGGGGGGGCGACAGATACGCAGTATTTT.

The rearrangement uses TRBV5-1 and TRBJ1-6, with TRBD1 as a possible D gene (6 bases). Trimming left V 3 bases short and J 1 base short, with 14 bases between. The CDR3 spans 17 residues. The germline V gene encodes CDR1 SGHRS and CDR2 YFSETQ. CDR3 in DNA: TGCGCCAGCAGCTCAAAGACAGGAGGATCCTATAATTCACCCCTCCACTTT. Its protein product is CASSSKTGGSYNSPLHF.

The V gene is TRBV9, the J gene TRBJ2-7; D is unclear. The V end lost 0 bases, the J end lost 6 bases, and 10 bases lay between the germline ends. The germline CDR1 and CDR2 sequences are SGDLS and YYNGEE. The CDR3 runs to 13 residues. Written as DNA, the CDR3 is TGTGCCAGCAGCGTAGCTCCGGGTTCCGAGCAGTACTTC. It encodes CASSVAPGSEQYF.

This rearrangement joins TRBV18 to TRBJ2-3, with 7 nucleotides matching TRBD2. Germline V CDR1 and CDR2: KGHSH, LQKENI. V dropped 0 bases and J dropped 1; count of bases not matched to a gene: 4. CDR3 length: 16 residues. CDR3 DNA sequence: TGTGCCAGCTCACCACCGTCGGGAGGAGGCACAGATACGCAGTATTTT. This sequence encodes CASSPPSGGGTDTQYF.